The 7 T cell receptor beta chains reported below all come from one sample, sequenced in a study of control samples from healthy donors and cancer patients. This table comes from immunoSEQ multiplex PCR, and its TCRdb copy is limited to in-frame clones, with some not included. Of some 110,000 clones listed, approximately 93% are singletons. Sequencing used blood. The origin of the receptors is a man aged 25 to 45 in good health.

In its sample, this clone was seen once. The DNA of the CDR3 is TGTGCCAGCTTCGATAGGGGAAAACTGTTTTTT. Translation: CASFDRGKLFF. V and J are TRBV4-2 and TRBJ1-4, with D tentatively TRBD1 (5 bases). CDR1 LGHNA and CDR2 YNFKEQ come from the germline V gene. The CDR3 runs to 11 residues. V lost 8 bases and J lost 10, with 11 bases in between.

The chain links TRBV2 to TRBJ2-1, with TRBD1 as a possible D gene (5 bases). The length of the CDR3 is 14 residues. CDR1 and CDR2 from the germline V gene are SNHLY and FYNNEI. Deletions cut 1 base from V and 12 bases from J, with 16 bases between. The CDR3 region has the DNA TGTGCCAGCAGTGAAGGCAGGGCCTTGCTCGGGCAGTTCTTC. Translation: CASSEGRALLGQFF.

Concerning this clone itself: A read error may produce the germline difference seen at one junction end. This rearrangement joins TRBV19 to TRBJ1-3; D remains unclear. From germline, CDR1 is LNHDA and CDR2 SQIVND (reference sequence). The CDR3 contains 14 residues. This CDR3 is CACRGSAQGNTIYF. The CDR3, as DNA: TGTGCCTGTAGAGGTTCGGCCCAAGGAAACACCATATATTTT.

The V gene is TRBV7-9, the J gene TRBJ2-2; D is uncertain. V was shortened by 4 bases and J by 4 bases, with 4 bases between the two germline ends. The CDR3 sequence is 12 residues long. CDR1 SEHNR and CDR2 FQNEAQ come from the germline V gene (reference sequence). The CDR3 spells CASSSPTGELFF. Written as DNA, the CDR3 is TGTGCCAGCAGCTCCCCCACCGGGGAGCTGTTTTTT.

The V and J genes are TRBV7-9 and TRBJ2-2, with TRBD2 identical over 12 bases. Losses at the gene ends were 5 bases for V and 10 bases for J; bases not matched to a gene: 5. Germline V CDR1 and CDR2: SEHNR, FQNEAQ (reference sequence). This CDR3 comprises 14 residues. CDR3 sequence: CASSLGLAGLELFF. The CDR3 bases are TGTGCCAGCAGCCTCGGACTAGCGGGGCTGGAGCTGTTTTTT.

The chain links TRBV28 to TRBJ1-1, with unresolved D. The V gene's germline CDR1 is MDHEN and CDR2 SYDVKM. V was pared by 3 bases and J by 3 bases, with 5 bases between. CDR3 length: 12 amino acids. The CDR3 region is CASSFLDTEAFF. The CDR3 DNA reads TGTGCCAGCAGTTTTTTAGACACTGAAGCTTTCTTT.

The rearrangement uses TRBV11-2 and TRBJ2-3, with 7 bases identical to TRBD2. CDR1 and CDR2 (germline): SGHAT, FQNNGV. The V segment lost 0 bases and the J segment 2 bases; nucleotides outside the gene matches: 8. This CDR3 comprises 17 residues. Written as DNA, the CDR3 is TGTGCCAGCAGCTTAGAGTGGCGGGGGACCCACACAGATACGCAGTATTTT. It encodes CASSLEWRGTHTDTQYF.